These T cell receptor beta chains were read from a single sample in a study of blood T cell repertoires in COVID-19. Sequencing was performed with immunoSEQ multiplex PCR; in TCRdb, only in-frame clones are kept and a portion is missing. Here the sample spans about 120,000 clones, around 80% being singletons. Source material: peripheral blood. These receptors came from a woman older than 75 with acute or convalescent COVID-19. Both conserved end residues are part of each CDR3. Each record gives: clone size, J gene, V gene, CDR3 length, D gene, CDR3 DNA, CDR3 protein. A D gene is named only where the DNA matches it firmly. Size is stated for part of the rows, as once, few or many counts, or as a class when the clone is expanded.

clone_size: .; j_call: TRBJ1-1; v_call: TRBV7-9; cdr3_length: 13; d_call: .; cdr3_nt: TGTGCCAGCAGCTTAGACGGAGGGACTGAAGCTTTCTTT; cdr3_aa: CASSLDGGTEAFF
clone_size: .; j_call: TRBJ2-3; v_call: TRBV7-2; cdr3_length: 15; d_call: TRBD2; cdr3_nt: TGTGCCAGCAGCGGATCTAGCGGGGTCACAGATACGCAGTATTTT; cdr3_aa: CASSGSSGVTDTQYF
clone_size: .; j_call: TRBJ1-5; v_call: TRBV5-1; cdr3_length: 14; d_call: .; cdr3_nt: TGCGCCAGCAGCTTGGACTATAGCAATCAGCCCCAGCATTTT; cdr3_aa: CASSLDYSNQPQHF
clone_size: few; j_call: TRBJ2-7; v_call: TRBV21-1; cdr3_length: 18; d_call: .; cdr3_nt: TGTGCCAGCAGCAAAGCCCCCCTCTCGACTAGCGGACCCTACGAGCAGTACTTC; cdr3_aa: CASSKAPLSTSGPYEQYF
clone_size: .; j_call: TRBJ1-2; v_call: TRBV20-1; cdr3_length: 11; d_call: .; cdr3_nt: TGCAGTATCCGGGAGTTCGAAGGCTACACCTTC; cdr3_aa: CSIREFEGYTF
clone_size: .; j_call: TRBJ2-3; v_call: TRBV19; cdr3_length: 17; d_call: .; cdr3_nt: TGTGCCAGTAGTATTCAGGTAACTAGTCAAGCGGCAGATACGCAGTATTTT; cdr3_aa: CASSIQVTSQAADTQYF
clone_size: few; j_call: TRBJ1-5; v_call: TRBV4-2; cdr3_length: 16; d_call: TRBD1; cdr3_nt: TGTGCCAGCAGCTCCCGGACAGGGTTGGGGAATCAGCCCCAGCATTTT; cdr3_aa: CASSSRTGLGNQPQHF
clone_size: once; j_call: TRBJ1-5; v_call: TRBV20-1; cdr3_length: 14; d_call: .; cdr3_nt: TGCAGTGCTAGTTCCCCACGAGGCAATCAGCCCCAGCATTTT; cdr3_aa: CSASSPRGNQPQHF
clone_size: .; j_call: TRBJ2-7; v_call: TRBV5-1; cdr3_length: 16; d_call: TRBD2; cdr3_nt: TGCGCCAGCAGCTTGGGGCCAGGTGAGGGAGGGAGCGAGCAGTACTTC; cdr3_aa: CASSLGPGEGGSEQYF
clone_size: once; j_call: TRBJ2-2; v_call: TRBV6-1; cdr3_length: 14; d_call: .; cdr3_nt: TGTGCCAGCAGTTCGTGGGGCGTCACCGGGGAGCTGTTTTTT; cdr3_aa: CASSSWGVTGELFF
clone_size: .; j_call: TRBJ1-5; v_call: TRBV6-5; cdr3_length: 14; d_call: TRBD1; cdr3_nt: TGTGCCAGCAGACCGGACAGGGGGTTACAGCCCCAGCATTTT; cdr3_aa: CASRPDRGLQPQHF
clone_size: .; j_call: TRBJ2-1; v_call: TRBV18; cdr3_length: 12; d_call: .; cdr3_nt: TGTGCCAGCTCACCACTTCTGAATGAGCAGTTCTTC; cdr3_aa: CASSPLLNEQFF
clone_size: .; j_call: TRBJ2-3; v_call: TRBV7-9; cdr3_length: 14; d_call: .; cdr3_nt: TGTGCCAGCAGTTCCGGGATTGATACAGATACGCAGTATTTT; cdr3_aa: CASSSGIDTDTQYF
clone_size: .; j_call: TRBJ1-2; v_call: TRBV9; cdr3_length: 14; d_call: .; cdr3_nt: TGTGCCAGCAGCGTAGACAGGACCCCAGGTGGCTACACCTTC; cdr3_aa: CASSVDRTPGGYTF
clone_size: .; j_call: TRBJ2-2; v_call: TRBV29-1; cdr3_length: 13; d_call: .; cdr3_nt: TGTGGGGGGGCGGACGCGAACACCGGGGAGCTGTTTTTT; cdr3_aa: CGGADANTGELFF
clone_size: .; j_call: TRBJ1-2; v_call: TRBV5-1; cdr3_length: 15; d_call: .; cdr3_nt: TGCGCCAGCAGCTTGTTTGGACAGAAGACCTATGGCTACACCTTC; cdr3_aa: CASSLFGQKTYGYTF
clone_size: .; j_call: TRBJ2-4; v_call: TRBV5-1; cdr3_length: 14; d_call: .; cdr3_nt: TGCGCCAGCAGCTTGGGAGGGGGAACAAACATTCAGTACTTC; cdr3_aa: CASSLGGGTNIQYF
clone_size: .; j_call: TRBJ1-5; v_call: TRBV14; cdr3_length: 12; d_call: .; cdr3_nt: TGTGCCAGCAGCCAAGGGGCTCAGCCCCAGCATTTT; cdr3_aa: CASSQGAQPQHF
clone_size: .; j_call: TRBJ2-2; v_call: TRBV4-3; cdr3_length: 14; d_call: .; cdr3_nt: TGCGCCAGCAGCCCGCGGACTATTGCCGGGGAGCTGTTTTTT; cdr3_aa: CASSPRTIAGELFF
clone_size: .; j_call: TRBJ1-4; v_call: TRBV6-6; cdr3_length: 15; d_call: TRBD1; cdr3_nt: TGTGCCAGCAGTTACGGTCCGGGACAGGATGAAAAACTGTTTTTT; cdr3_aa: CASSYGPGQDEKLFF
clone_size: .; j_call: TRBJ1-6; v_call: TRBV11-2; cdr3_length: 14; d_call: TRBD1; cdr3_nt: TGTGCCAGCAGCCTTGGGACAGGCAATTCACCCCTCCACTTT; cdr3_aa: CASSLGTGNSPLHF
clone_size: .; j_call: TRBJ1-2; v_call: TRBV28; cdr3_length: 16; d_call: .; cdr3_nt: TGTGCCAGCAGTGGGGAGACAGGCCTTCGGGACTATGGCTACACCTTC; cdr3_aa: CASSGETGLRDYGYTF
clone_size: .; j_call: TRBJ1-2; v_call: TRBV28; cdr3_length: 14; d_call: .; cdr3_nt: TGTGCCAGCAGTTCGCCCGACAGGAACTATGGCTACACCTTC; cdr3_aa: CASSSPDRNYGYTF
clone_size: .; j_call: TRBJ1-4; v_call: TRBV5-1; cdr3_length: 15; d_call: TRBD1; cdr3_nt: TGCGCCAGCAGCCAAAGGACAGGCCTTAATGAAAAACTGTTTTTT; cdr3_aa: CASSQRTGLNEKLFF
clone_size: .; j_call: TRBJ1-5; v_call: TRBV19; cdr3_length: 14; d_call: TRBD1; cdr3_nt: TGTGCCAGTAGTAACACAGGGGGCAAGCAGCCCCAGCATTTT; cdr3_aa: CASSNTGGKQPQHF
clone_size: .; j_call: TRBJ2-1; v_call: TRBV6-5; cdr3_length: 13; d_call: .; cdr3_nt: TGTGCCAGCATAAGGGGGTCATACAATGAGCAGTTCTTC; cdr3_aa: CASIRGSYNEQFF
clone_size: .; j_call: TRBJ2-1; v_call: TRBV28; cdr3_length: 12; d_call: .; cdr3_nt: TGTGCTAGTGGAGGACTGGGCAATGAGCAGTTCTTC; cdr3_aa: CASGGLGNEQFF
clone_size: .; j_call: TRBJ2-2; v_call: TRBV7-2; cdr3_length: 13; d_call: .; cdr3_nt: TGTGCCAGCAGCTTTAGAGGGACCGGGGAGCTGTTTTTT; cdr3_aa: CASSFRGTGELFF
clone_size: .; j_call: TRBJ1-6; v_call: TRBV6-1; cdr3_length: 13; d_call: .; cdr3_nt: TGTGCCAGCAGTTTAGACAGCCTCTCACCCCTCCACTTT; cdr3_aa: CASSLDSLSPLHF
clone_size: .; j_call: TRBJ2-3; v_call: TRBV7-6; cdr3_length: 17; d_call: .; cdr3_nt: TGTGCCAGCAGCTTAGTAGCGCGTGACGGGGGCACAGATACGCAGTATTTT; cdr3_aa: CASSLVARDGGTDTQYF
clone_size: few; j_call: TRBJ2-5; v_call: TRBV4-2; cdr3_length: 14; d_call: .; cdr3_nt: TGTGCCAGCAGCCACCTAGCATCGGTGGAGACCCAGTACTTC; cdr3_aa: CASSHLASVETQYF
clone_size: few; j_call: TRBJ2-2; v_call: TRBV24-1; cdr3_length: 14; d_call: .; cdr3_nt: TGTGCCACCAGTGTCGGGAGTGGCACCGGGGAGCTGTTTTTT; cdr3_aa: CATSVGSGTGELFF
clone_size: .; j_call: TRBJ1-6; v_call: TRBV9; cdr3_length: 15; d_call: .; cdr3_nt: TGTGCCAGCAGCGTAGGGGCAGTGAATAATTCACCCCTCCACTTT; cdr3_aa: CASSVGAVNNSPLHF
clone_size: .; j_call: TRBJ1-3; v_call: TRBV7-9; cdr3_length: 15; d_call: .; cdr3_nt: TGTGCCAGCAGTCCCTGGGGGGACGCTGGAAACACCATATATTTT; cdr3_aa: CASSPWGDAGNTIYF
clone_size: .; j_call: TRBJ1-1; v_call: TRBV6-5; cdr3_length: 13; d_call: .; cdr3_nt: TGTGCCAGCATCGACCCGGACAAAAAGGATGCTTTCTTT; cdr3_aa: CASIDPDKKDAFF
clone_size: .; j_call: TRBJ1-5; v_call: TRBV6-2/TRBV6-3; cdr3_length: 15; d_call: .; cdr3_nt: TGTGCCAGCAGTTGGACGGGAGGAGGACCCGAGCCCCAGCATTTT; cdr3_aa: CASSWTGGGPEPQHF
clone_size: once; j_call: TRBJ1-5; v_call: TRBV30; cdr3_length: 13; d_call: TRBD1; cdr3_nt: TGTGCCTGGCAGGGACAGAGCAATCAGCCCCAGCATTTT; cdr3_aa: CAWQGQSNQPQHF
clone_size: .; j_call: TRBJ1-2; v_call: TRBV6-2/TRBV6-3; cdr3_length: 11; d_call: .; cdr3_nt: TGTGCCAGCAGTAACGCGGAGGGCTACACCTTC; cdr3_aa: CASSNAEGYTF
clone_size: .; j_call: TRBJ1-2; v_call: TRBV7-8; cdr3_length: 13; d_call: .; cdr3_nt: TGTGCCAGCAGCTTACTACAGGGCCATGGCTACACCTTC; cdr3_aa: CASSLLQGHGYTF
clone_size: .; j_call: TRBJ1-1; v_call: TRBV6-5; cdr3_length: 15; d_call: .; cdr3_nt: TGTGCCAGCAGTTACCCCCCCGGGGGAAGAACTGAAGCTTTCTTT; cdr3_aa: CASSYPPGGRTEAFF
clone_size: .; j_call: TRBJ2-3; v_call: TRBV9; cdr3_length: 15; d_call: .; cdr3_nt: TGTGCCAGCAGTAATTCGGGGAGGTCCGCAGATACGCAGTATTTT; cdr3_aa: CASSNSGRSADTQYF
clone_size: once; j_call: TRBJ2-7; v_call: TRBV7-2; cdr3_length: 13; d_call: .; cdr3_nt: TGTGCCAGCAGTAGGCTGGAGGGCCTCGAGCAGTACTTC; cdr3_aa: CASSRLEGLEQYF
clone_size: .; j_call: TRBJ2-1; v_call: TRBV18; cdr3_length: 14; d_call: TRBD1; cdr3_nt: TGTGCCAGCTCACCAAGACAGGGGGCCCATGAGCAGTTCTTC; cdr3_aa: CASSPRQGAHEQFF